Listed here are 25 T cell receptor beta chains from one sample, sequenced in a study of blood T cell repertoires in COVID-19. TCRdb keeps only in-frame clones here, not all; method: immunoSEQ multiplex PCR. The sample has about 200,000 clones; about 78% are singletons. The specimen was peripheral blood. Every receptor here comes from a woman between 70 and 85 years old with acute or convalescent COVID-19.

The rearrangement links TRBV5-1 to TRBJ2-1; 14 nucleotides line up with TRBD2. Germline V gives CDR1 SGHRS, CDR2 YFSETQ. This CDR3 contains 18 residues. Losses at the gene ends were 2 bases for V and 0 bases for J; bases not matched to a gene: 4. The DNA for the CDR3 is TGCGCCAGCAGCTTATCCGGGACTAGCGGGAGCTCCTACAATGAGCAGTTCTTC. Its protein product is CASSLSGTSGSSYNEQFF. The variable domain in full, completed from reference TRBV5-1 and TRBJ2-1, reads KAGVTQTPRYLIKTRGQQVTLSCSPISGHRSVSWYQQTPGQGLQFLFEYFSETQRNKGNFPGRFSGRQFSNSRSEMNVSTLELGDSALYLCASSLSGTSGSSYNEQFFGPGTRLTVL.

The V gene is TRBV18, the J gene TRBJ1-6; D possibly corresponds to TRBD1 (5 bases). There are 14 residues in the CDR3. Trimming removed 3 bases from V and 5 bases from J, with 8 bases in between. Germline values: CDR1 KGHSH, CDR2 LQKENI. The CDR3 DNA sequence: TGTGCCAGCTCACCGACAGCAAATAATTCACCCCTCCACTTT. It yields the protein CASSPTANNSPLHF.

This clone came up a few times. The CDR3 region is CASSLVGTNSYNEQFF. CDR3 bases: TGTGCCAGCAGCTTAGTTGGGACTAACTCCTACAATGAGCAGTTCTTC. The chain combines TRBV7-2 with TRBJ2-1, with 7 bases aligning to TRBD2. The CDR3 is made up of 16 amino acids. Germline CDR1 reads SGHTA; CDR2 reads FQGNSA. The junction had 3 bases not matched to a gene; V was cut back by 1 base and J by 0 bases.

This clone was seen a handful of times. V is TRBV28 and J is TRBJ2-1, with 9 bases aligning to TRBD2. J lost 12 bases, V lost 1 base, and 1 base had no gene match. Germline V gene sequence: CDR1 MDHEN, CDR2 SYDVKM. The CDR3 extends over 12 amino acids. CDR3 sequence reads: CASSLYSGRQFF. For the CDR3, the DNA is TGTGCCAGCAGTTTATATAGCGGGAGGCAGTTCTTC.

This chain joins TRBV7-9 and TRBJ2-5; a possible D gene is TRBD2 (6 bases). The CDR3 has 15 amino acids. Trimming pared 1 base from V and 4 bases from J, leaving 13 bases between. The germline V gene has CDR1 SEHNR and CDR2 FQNEAQ (reference sequence). The CDR3 sequence: CASSLVGVEGETQYF. The CDR3 coding sequence is TGTGCCAGCAGCTTAGTCGGGGTGGAGGGAGAGACCCAGTACTTC.

This sequence joins TRBV7-2 and TRBJ2-7; TRBD1 is a possible D gene (6 bases). The CDR3 runs to 15 residues. Between the trimmed V and J ends, which lost 1 base and 3 bases, there was a span of 13 bases. Germline CDR1 is SGHTA and CDR2 is FQGNSA. The DNA for the CDR3 is TGTGCCAGCAGCTTAGTGGCCACAGGGAACTACGAGCAGTACTTC. Its protein is CASSLVATGNYEQYF.

J is TRBJ2-1 and V is TRBV6-5, with 9 bases lining up with TRBD2. J was trimmed by 8 bases and V by 6 bases; bases with no gene match: 11. The CDR3 spans 15 residues. Germline V gene data show CDR1 as MNHEY and CDR2 as SVGAGI. The CDR3 loop reads CASSPGTSRRDEQFF. In DNA form, the CDR3 reads TGTGCCAGCAGCCCCGGGACTAGCCGGAGGGATGAGCAGTTCTTC.

The chain carries TRBV15 and TRBJ2-2, with 10 bases fitting TRBD1. Germline V gives CDR1 LNHNV, CDR2 YYDKDF (reference sequence). CDR3 length equals 16 residues. The V gene end was trimmed by 5 bases and the J gene end by 7 bases; junction bases not matched to a gene: 10. The CDR3 region has the DNA TGTGCCACCAGCCTCCGGGGACAGGGGTTCGGCGGGGAGCTGTTTTTT. Its protein product is CATSLRGQGFGGELFF.

This chain joins TRBV7-9 and TRBJ2-6, with 8 bases fitting TRBD1. Trimming took 2 bases from V and 3 from J; bases not matched to a gene: 3. This CDR3 contains 16 residues. CDR1 SEHNR and CDR2 FQNEAQ come from the germline V gene (reference sequence). The CDR3 coding sequence is TGTGCCAGCAGCTTACTGGACAGGGTTGGGGCCAACGTCCTGACTTTC. Its translation: CASSLLDRVGANVLTF.

This chain connects TRBV3-1 (or the pseudogene TRBV3-2) to TRBJ1-2; TRBD1 matches 7 bases. V dropped 4 bases and J dropped 0; count of bases not matched to a gene: 2. CDR3 length equals 14 residues. Germline lookup yields CDR1 LGHDT and CDR2 YNNKEL (reference sequence). CDR3 protein: CASSPGQANYGYTF. The CDR3 DNA reads as TGTGCCAGCAGCCCCGGACAGGCTAACTATGGCTACACCTTC.

This chain links TRBV5-1 with TRBJ2-5; 8 nucleotides line up with TRBD1. CDR3 length: 16 residues. With V trimmed by 5 bases and J by 4 bases, 13 bases remained unmatched. Germline values: CDR1 SGHRS, CDR2 YFSETQ. In DNA, the CDR3 is TGCGCCAGCAGATTAAGGGACAGGTTCCCGGGAGAGACCCAGTACTTC. This translates into CASRLRDRFPGETQYF.

This chain links TRBV28 with TRBJ2-1; 13 bases align to TRBD2. The CDR3 is 16 residues long. Germline assignment: CDR1 MDHEN and CDR2 SYDVKM. J was trimmed by 1 base and V by 4 bases; bases with no gene match: 1. CDR3 in amino acids: CASSSLAGGSYNEQFF. As DNA, the CDR3 is TGTGCCAGCAGTTCACTAGCGGGGGGGTCCTACAATGAGCAGTTCTTC.

The chain recombines TRBV11-3 with TRBJ2-7; possibly TRBD2 for D (6 bases). The CDR3 loop spans 15 amino acids. The germline V gene encodes CDR1 SGHNT and CDR2 YENEEA. The V and J ends lost 3 bases and 0 bases respectively, with 12 bases between them. The CDR3 DNA sequence: TGTGCCAGCAGCTTGGGGGGAGGCCGCTCCTACGAGCAGTACTTC. This gives the protein CASSLGGGRSYEQYF.

This clone was seen more than once but under ten times. The rearrangement joins TRBV28 to TRBJ2-3; weak D call: TRBD1 (5 bases). The CDR3 loop spans 13 amino acids. Trimming shortened V by 10 bases and J by 2 bases, and 13 bases separated the two germline ends. The germline V gene encodes CDR1 MDHEN and CDR2 SYDVKM. Here the CDR3 reads CATSNRLTDTQYF. The CDR3 DNA reads as TGTGCCACCTCGAACAGGCTCACAGATACGCAGTATTTT.

V and J are TRBV29-1 and TRBJ2-1, with 7 positions matching TRBD1. Germline lookup yields CDR1 SQVTM and CDR2 ANQGSEA. The CDR3 has 13 residues. V lost 6 bases, J lost 8 bases, and 10 bases stayed unmatched. DNA for the CDR3: TGCAGCGTCGACGATAACAGGGGAGATGAGCAGTTCTTC. Translation: CSVDDNRGDEQFF.

The J gene is TRBJ2-1, the V gene TRBV7-6; 16 bases match TRBD2. The germline CDR1 and CDR2 sequences are SGHVS and FNYEAQ. V shed 7 bases and J 5 bases; nucleotides not matched to a gene: 11. CDR3 size: 18 residues. CDR3 DNA: TGTGCCAGCACCAAGGGGACTAGCGGGAGGGGTTTCGACAATGAGCAGTTCTTC. Residues: CASTKGTSGRGFDNEQFF.

The chain employs TRBV5-4 and TRBJ2-7; D perhaps matches TRBD1 (6 bases). The CDR3 consists of 14 residues. The germline gives CDR1 SGHNT, CDR2 YYREEE (reference sequence). The V gene lost 5 bases and the J gene lost 5 bases, with 17 bases spanning the gap. CDR3 sequence reads: CASRTGKGENEQYF. DNA of the CDR3: TGTGCCAGCAGGACAGGTAAAGGTGAGAACGAGCAGTACTTC.

V gene TRBV19 combines with J gene TRBJ2-1; perhaps TRBD2 as D (5 bases). Trimming removed 3 bases from V and 4 bases from J, with 19 bases in between. Germline loops: CDR1 LNHDA, CDR2 SQIVND (reference sequence). The CDR3 consists of 17 residues. CDR3 in amino acids: CASSMIRGQAGYNEQFF. The CDR3 coding sequence is TGTGCCAGTAGTATGATTAGAGGGCAGGCTGGATACAATGAGCAGTTCTTC.

The chain couples TRBV24-1 to TRBJ2-2; D gene unclear. The V gene lost 4 bases and the J gene lost 6 bases, with 17 bases spanning the gap. The CDR3 spans 16 residues. The V gene's germline CDR1 is KGHDR and CDR2 SFDVKD. The CDR3 nucleotides read TGTGCCACCAGTGACCCCGCAACTGTTCGTCCCGGGGAGCTGTTTTTT. The encoded protein is CATSDPATVRPGELFF.

CDR3 residues: CASSLRGTTFSYEQYF. The CDR3 DNA is TGTGCCAGCAGCCTACGAGGGACAACTTTTTCCTACGAGCAGTACTTC. The chain links TRBV3-1 (or the pseudogene TRBV3-2) to TRBJ2-7, with D maybe TRBD1 (6 bases). Germline V gene lookup returns CDR1 LGHDT and CDR2 YNNKEL (reference sequence). Trimming pared 4 bases from V and 1 base from J, leaving 17 bases between. The CDR3 consists of 16 residues.

V is TRBV6-5 and J is TRBJ1-3, with D unresolved. CDR3 length: 12 residues. Between the trimmed V and J ends, which lost 7 bases and 7 bases, there was a span of 11 bases. CDR1 is MNHEY and CDR2 is SVGAGI in the germline V gene. The CDR3 sequence: CASIRIPNTIYF. CDR3 bases: TGTGCCAGCATTCGTATTCCTAACACCATATATTTT.

The J gene is TRBJ1-6, the V gene TRBV3-1 (or the pseudogene TRBV3-2), with D unresolved. CDR3 size: 14 residues. Looked up from germline, CDR1 is LGHDT and CDR2 is YNNKEL (reference sequence). The ends were cut back, 4 bases at V and 9 bases at J, with 13 bases in the middle. CDR3 residues: CASSPFGPTSPLHF. CDR3 in DNA: TGTGCCAGCAGCCCGTTTGGGCCAACTTCACCCCTCCACTTT.

As DNA, the CDR3 is TGTGCCAGCAGTTTAGAGGGTCAAGCCAAAAACATTCAGTACTTC. Its protein is CASSLEGQAKNIQYF. This chain connects TRBV27 to TRBJ2-4, with D possibly matching TRBD2 (5 bases). This CDR3 comprises 15 residues. Deletions cut 2 bases from V and 0 bases from J, with 8 bases between. CDR1 MNHEY and CDR2 SMNVEV come from the germline V gene (reference sequence).

This chain links TRBV6-6 with TRBJ2-1, with D tentatively TRBD1 (6 bases). CDR3 length: 13 amino acids. V was clipped by 6 bases and J by 3 bases, with 9 bases between them. Germline loops: CDR1 MNHNY, CDR2 SVGAGI (reference sequence). The CDR3 loop is CASSETGYNEQFF. The DNA of the CDR3 is TGTGCCAGCAGCGAGACAGGCTACAATGAGCAGTTCTTC.

This clone was seen a few times. The chain has TRBV5-1 and TRBJ2-7, with D maybe TRBD2 (5 bases). Germline-derived CDR1 and CDR2 are SGHRS and YFSETQ. The germline V and J ends were trimmed by 4 bases and 0 bases, with 17 bases remaining between them. CDR3 length: 16 residues. The DNA of the CDR3 is TGCGCCAGCAGCGTCTCGCCGGGATTTGGCTCCTACGAGCAGTACTTC. The encoded protein is CASSVSPGFGSYEQYF.